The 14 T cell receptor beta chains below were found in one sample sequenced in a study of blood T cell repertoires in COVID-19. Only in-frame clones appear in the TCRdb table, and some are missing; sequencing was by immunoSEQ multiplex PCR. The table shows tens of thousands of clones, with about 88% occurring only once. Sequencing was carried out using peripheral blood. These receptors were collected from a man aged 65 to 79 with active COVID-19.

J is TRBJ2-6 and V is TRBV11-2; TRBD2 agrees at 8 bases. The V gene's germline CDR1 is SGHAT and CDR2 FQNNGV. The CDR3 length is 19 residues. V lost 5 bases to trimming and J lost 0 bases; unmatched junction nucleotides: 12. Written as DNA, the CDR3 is TGTGCCAGCAGCCACGTCCGGGCTAGCGGGCTCTCTGGGGCCAACGTCCTGACTTTC. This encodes CASSHVRASGLSGANVLTF.

As DNA, the CDR3 is TGTGCCAGCAGCTTTGGGGGGAGCACAGATACGCAGTATTTT. Protein sequence: CASSFGGSTDTQYF. V usage is TRBV7-9 and J usage is TRBJ2-3; D is perhaps TRBD2 (6 bases). CDR3 length: 14 residues. Germline CDR1 SEHNR, CDR2 FQNEAQ (reference sequence). The V and J ends lost 3 bases and 0 bases respectively, with 7 bases between them.

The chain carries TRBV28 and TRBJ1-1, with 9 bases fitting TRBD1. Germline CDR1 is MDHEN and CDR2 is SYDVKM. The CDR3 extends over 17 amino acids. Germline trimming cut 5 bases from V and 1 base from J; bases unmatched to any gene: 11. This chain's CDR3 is CASSLGKDRGGNTEAFF. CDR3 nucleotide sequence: TGTGCCAGCAGTCTTGGGAAGGACAGGGGTGGGAACACTGAAGCTTTCTTT.

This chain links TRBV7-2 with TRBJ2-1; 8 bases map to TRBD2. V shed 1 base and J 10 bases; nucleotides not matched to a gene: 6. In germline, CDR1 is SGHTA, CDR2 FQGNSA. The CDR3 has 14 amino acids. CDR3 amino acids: CASSLVLAGREQFF. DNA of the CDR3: TGTGCCAGCAGCTTAGTGCTAGCGGGCCGGGAGCAGTTCTTC.

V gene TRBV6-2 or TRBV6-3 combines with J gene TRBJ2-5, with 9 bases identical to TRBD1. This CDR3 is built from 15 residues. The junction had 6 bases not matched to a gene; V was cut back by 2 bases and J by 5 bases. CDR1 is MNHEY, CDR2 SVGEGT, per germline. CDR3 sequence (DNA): TGTGCCAGCAGTTACCAACAGGGGGCGCTGGAGACCCAGTACTTC. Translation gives CASSYQQGALETQYF.

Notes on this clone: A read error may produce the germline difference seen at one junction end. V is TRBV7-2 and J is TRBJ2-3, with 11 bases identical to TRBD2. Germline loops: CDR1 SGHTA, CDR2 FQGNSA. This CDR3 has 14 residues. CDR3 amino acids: CASTLAGGSDTQYF. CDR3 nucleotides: TGTGCCAGCACCTTAGCGGGGGGGTCGGATACGCAGTATTTT.

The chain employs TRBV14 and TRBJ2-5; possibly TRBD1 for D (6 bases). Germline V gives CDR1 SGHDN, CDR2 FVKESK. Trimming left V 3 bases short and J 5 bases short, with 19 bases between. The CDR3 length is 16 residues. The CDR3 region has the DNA TGTGCCAGCAGCCAGATCGAGACAGGTCTCAGGGAGACCCAGTACTTC. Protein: CASSQIETGLRETQYF.

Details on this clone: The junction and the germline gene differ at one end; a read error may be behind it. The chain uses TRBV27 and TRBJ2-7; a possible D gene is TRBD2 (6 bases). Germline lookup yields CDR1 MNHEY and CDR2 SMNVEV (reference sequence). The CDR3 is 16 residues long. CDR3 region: CASSLSAGTGAYGQYF. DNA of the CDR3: TGTGCCAGCAGTTTATCGGCCGGGACTGGGGCCTACGGGCAGTACTTC.

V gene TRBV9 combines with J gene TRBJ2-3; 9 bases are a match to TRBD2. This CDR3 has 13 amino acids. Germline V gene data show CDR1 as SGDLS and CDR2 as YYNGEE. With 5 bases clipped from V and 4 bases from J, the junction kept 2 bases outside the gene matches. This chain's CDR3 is CASRRGGADTQYF. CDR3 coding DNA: TGTGCCAGCAGGCGGGGGGGCGCAGATACGCAGTATTTT. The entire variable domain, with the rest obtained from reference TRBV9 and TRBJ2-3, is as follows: DSGVTQTPKHLITATGQRVTLRCSPRSGDLSVYWYQQSLDQGLQFLIQYYNGEERAKGNILERFSAQQFPDLHSELNLSSLELGDSALYFCASRRGGADTQYFGPGTRLTVL.

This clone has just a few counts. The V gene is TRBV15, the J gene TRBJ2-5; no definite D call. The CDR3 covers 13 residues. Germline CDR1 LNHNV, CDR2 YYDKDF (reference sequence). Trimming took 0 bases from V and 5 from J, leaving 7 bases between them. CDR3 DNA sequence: TGTGCCACCAGCAGAGATCCCGGGGAGACCCAGTACTTC. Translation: CATSRDPGETQYF.

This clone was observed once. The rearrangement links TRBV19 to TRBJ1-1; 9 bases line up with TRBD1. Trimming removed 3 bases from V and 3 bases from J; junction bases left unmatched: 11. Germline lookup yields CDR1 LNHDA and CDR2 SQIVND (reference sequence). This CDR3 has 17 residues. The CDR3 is CASSIPPGTGLDTEAFF. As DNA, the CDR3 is TGTGCCAGTAGTATCCCCCCCGGGACAGGGCTGGACACTGAAGCTTTCTTT.

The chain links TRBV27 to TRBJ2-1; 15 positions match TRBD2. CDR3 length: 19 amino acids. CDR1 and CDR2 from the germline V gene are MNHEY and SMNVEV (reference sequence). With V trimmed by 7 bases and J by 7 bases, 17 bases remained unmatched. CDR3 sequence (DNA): TGTGCCAGCACCCCCCGGGGACTAGCGGGAGGAAGGGTTGGGAATGAGCAGTTCTTC. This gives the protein CASTPRGLAGGRVGNEQFF.

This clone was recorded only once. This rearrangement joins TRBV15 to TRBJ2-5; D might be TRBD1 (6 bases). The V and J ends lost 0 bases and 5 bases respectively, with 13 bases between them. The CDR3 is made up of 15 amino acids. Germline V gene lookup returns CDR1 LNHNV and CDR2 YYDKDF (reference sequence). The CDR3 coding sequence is TGTGCCACCAGCAGAGATCGACAGGTCGGGGAGACCCAGTACTTC. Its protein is CATSRDRQVGETQYF.

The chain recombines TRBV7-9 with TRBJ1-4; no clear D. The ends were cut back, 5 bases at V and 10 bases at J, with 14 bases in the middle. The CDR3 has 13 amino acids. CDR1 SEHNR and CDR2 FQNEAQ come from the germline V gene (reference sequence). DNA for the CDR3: TGTGCCAGCAGCCCCCCGGGGAGAGGAAAACTGTTTTTT. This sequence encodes CASSPPGRGKLFF.